This TCR beta chain was identified during a study of blood T cell repertoires in COVID-19. Study in general: Acute and convalescent COVID-19 samples came from the United States, Italy and Spain. From T cells, B-cell-depleted T cells, or PBMCs came the material, which was cDNA or gDNA.

In the original analysis: Estimation of nucleated cell counts was performed using reference gene primer amplification. Libraries were prepared by immunoSEQ multiplex PCR; TCRdb keeps only in-frame clonotypes and omits some of them. V, J and clone size were drawn from that table, and D and trimming were deduced from the DNA. The sample contains under 150,000 clones, about 85% of which appear only once. Trimming stripped 6 bases from V and 0 bases from J, with 9 bases between. This CDR3 has 14 amino acids. Germline V gene sequence: CDR1 SNHLY, CDR2 FYNNEI. This sequence originates from a human donor in a cohort sampled during active COVID-19. The V and J genes are TRBV2 and TRBJ1-3; D gene uncertain. The sequencing input was peripheral blood. For the CDR3, the DNA is TGTGCCAGCAGGCAGGAAACCTCTGGAAACACCATATATTTT. It is translated as CASRQETSGNTIYF.